This TCR beta chain was profiled in a study of technical replicates of blood from several donors. CDR1 SGHTA and CDR2 FQGNSA come from the germline V gene. The germline V and J ends were trimmed by 0 bases and 6 bases, with 25 bases remaining between them. This CDR3 has 19 residues. Some clones are missing from TCRdb's copy, which holds only in-frame ones; the method was immunoSEQ multiplex PCR. The repertoire consists of roughly 57,000 clones, with 90% to 95% occurring once and the leading ten covering about 3%. Sequenced input: PBMCs. V gene TRBV7-2 combines with J gene TRBJ2-3; D possibly corresponds to TRBD1 (7 bases). The sequence was obtained from a human donor in good health. Some clones in this sample may be carry-over from other donors' samples. CDR3 nucleotide sequence: TGTGCCAGCAGCTTAGCTTCGCCGGGACAGTCCTCACGGGGGGATACGCAGTATTTT. It specifies CASSLASPGQSSRGDTQYF.